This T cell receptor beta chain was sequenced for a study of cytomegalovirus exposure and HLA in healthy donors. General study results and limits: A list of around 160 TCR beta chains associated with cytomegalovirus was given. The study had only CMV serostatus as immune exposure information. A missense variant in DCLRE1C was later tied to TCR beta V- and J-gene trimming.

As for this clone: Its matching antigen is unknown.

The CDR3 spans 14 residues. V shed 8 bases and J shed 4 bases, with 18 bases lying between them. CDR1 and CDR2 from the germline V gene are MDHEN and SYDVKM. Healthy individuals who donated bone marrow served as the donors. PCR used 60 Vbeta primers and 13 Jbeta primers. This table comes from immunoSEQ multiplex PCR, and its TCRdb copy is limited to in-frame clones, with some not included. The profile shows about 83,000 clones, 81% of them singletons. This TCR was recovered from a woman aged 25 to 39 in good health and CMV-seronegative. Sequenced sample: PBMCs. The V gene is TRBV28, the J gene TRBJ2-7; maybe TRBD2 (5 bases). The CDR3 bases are TGTGCCAGCGAGAGCCCGGGATTTCGGTACGAGCAGTACTTC. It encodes CASESPGFRYEQYF.